This passage covers 8 T cell receptor beta chains from one sample sequenced in a study of circulating CD8 cells and anti-PD-1 response in melanoma. Each library started from 15 ng of total RNA using the QIAseq Immune Repertoire TCR panel. TCRdb called the reads again in MiXCR, with one record for every CDR3 protein. The sample records 350 to 450 distinct CDR3 sequences, over 5% being singletons. Live CD3+CD8+TCRalphabeta+ cells were sorted into four subsets by PD-1 and/or TIGIT. The source was CD8+ T cells from PBMCs, collected at baseline or after one month of anti-PD-1 therapy (not recorded which). All receptors come from a human donor with melanoma.

By share, this clonotype ranks as large. The V and J genes are TRBV4-1 and TRBJ2-1; D tentatively fits TRBD1 or TRBD2 (6 bases each). This CDR3 is built from 16 residues. V was trimmed by 1 base and J by 5 bases, leaving 15 bases between them. The V gene's germline CDR1 is MGHRA and CDR2 YSYEKL. As DNA, the CDR3 is TGCGCCAGCAGCCAAGGAACAGGGACTTCTGACAATGAGCAGTTCTTC. Protein: CASSQGTGTSDNEQFF.

By frequency in the sample, this clonotype is large. The chain carries TRBV7-2 and TRBJ1-1; the match to TRBD1 covers 7 bases. Germline V lookup: CDR1 SGHTA, CDR2 FQGNSA. CDR3 size: 13 residues. J lost 7 bases, V lost 6 bases, and 8 bases had no gene match. Here the CDR3 reads CASRRTGPVEAFF. Written as DNA, the CDR3 is TGTGCCAGCAGGAGGACAGGACCGGTTGAAGCTTTCTTT. Complete variable domain (other parts from reference TRBV7-2 and TRBJ1-1): GAGVSQSPSNKVTEKGKDVELRCDPISGHTALYWYRQSLGQGLEFLIYFQGNSAPDKSGLPSDRFSAERTGGSVSTLTIQRTQQEDSAVYLCASRRTGPVEAFFGQGTRLTVV.

By share of the sample, this clonotype is medium-sized. CDR3 amino acids: CASSIGAGIYNEQFF. The DNA for the CDR3 is TGTGCCAGTAGTATCGGAGCGGGAATCTACAATGAGCAGTTCTTC. The chain couples TRBV19 to TRBJ2-1; 7 bases fit TRBD2. The CDR3 spans 15 residues. Germline CDR1 and CDR2: LNHDA and SQIVND (reference sequence). The V gene end was trimmed by 3 bases and the J gene end by 3 bases; junction bases not matched to a gene: 5.

In its sample, this clonotype ranks as large. The chain has TRBV19 and TRBJ2-2; no clear D. The germline gives CDR1 LNHDA, CDR2 SQIVND (reference sequence). The length of the CDR3 is 15 residues. Trimming left V 2 bases short and J 5 bases short, with 12 bases between. In DNA, the CDR3 is TGTGCCAGTAGTATAAAGGGTGTTAGGACCGGGGAGCTGTTTTTT. It yields the protein CASSIKGVRTGELFF.

This clonotype counts as large. J is TRBJ2-3 and V is TRBV27, with 8 bases aligning to TRBD2. The CDR3 is 16 amino acids. With V trimmed by 6 bases and J by 0 bases, 8 bases remained unmatched. Germline CDR1 and CDR2: MNHEY and SMNVEV (reference sequence). CDR3 residues: CASSDSGAASTDTQYF. Here the CDR3 DNA reads TGTGCCAGCAGCGATAGCGGGGCAGCTAGCACAGATACGCAGTATTTT.

By sample share, this clonotype is large. V gene TRBV2 combines with J gene TRBJ1-5; 7 bases match TRBD1. Losses at the gene ends were 5 bases for V and 0 bases for J; bases not matched to a gene: 4. Germline lookup yields CDR1 SNHLY and CDR2 FYNNEI. The CDR3 contains 15 residues. CDR3 residues: CASSPNRGSNQPQHF. CDR3 bases: TGTGCCAGCAGTCCAAACAGGGGTAGCAATCAGCCCCAGCATTTT.

In its sample, this clonotype is large. The chain uses TRBV6-6 and TRBJ2-7; D gene ambiguous. Deletions cut 5 bases from V and 7 bases from J, with 9 bases between. Germline CDR1 MNHNY, CDR2 SVGAGI (reference sequence). There are 11 residues in the CDR3. The CDR3 here is CASSPSSEQYF. The CDR3 DNA reads TGTGCCAGCAGTCCTTCCTCGGAGCAGTACTTC.

This clonotype is deemed large. This rearrangement joins TRBV12-3 or TRBV12-4 to TRBJ2-6; D is uncertain. CDR3 length: 17 amino acids. V dropped 6 bases and J dropped 1 base, with 16 bases sitting between them. In DNA, the CDR3 is TGTGCCAGCAGCGCCGGGCAAGAAGAGTCTGGGGCCAACGTCCTGACTTTC. Protein product: CASSAGQEESGANVLTF.